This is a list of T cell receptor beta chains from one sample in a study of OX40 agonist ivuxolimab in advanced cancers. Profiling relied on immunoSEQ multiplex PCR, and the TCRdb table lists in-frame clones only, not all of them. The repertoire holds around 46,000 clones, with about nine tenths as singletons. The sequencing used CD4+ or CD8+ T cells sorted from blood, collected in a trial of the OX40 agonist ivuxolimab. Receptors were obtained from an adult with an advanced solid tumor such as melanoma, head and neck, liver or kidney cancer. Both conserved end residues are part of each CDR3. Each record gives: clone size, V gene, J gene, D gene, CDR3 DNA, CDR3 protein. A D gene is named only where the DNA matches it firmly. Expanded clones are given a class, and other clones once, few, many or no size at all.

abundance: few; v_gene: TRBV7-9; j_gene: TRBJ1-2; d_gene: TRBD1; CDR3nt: TGTGCCAGCAGCCCACGGGACAGAGACTATGGCTACACCTTC; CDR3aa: CASSPRDRDYGYTF
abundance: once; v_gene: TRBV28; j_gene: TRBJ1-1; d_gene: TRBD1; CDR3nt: TGTGCCAGCACCCGGGACAGGGGGCGAGGCACTGAAGCTTTCTTT; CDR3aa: CASTRDRGRGTEAFF
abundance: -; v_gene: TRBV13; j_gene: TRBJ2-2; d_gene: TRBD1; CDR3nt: TGTGCCAGCAGCCTAGGGACAGAACTTTCGAACACCGGGGAGCTGTTTTTT; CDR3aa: CASSLGTELSNTGELFF
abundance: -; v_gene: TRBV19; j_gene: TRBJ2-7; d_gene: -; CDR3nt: TGTGCCAGTACTCCTTACGAGCAGTACTTC; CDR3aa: CASTPYEQYF
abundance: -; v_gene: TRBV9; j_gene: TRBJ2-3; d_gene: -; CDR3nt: TGTGCCAGCAGCGTCACGGATGTGACAGATACGCAGTATTTT; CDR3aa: CASSVTDVTDTQYF
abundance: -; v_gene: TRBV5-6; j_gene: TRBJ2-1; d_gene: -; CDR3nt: TGTGCCAGCAGCCCCTCGTGGTCCTACAATGAGCAGTTCTTC; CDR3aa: CASSPSWSYNEQFF
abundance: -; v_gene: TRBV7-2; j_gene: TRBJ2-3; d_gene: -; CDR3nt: TGTGCCAGCAGCCCCGGAGGGAGAAAGACAGATACGCAGTATTTT; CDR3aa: CASSPGGRKTDTQYF
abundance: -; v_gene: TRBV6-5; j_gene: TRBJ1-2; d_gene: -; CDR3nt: TGTGCCAGCAGTTACTCGTATTCTGCAGGGTCCGGTGGCTACACCTTC; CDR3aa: CASSYSYSAGSGGYTF
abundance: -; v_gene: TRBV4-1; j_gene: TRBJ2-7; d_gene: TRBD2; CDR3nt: TGCGCCAGCAGCCAAGATCGCGGGAGTGGGTACGAGCAGTACTTC; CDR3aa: CASSQDRGSGYEQYF
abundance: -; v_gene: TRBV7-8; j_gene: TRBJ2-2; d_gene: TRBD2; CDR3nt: TGTGCCAGCAGCCCAGTAGCGGGGGCGAACACCGGGGAGCTGTTTTTT; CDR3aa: CASSPVAGANTGELFF
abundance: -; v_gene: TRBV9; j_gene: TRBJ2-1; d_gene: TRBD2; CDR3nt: TGTGCCAGCAGCCCAGTGGGGGAGGGCCGCAATGAGCAGTTCTTC; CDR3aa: CASSPVGEGRNEQFF
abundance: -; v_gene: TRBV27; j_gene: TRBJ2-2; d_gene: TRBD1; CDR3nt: TGTGCCAGCAGTTTATCACCCGGGACAGCGAACACCGGGGAGCTGTTTTTT; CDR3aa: CASSLSPGTANTGELFF
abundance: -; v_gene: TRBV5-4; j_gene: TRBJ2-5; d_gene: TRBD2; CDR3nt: TGTGCCAGCAGCGAGCGGGGGGGCCGGGAGACCCAGTACTTC; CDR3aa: CASSERGGRETQYF
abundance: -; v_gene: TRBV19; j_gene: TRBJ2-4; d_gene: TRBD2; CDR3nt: TGTGCCAGTAGCCCCCTCCGGCTAGCGGGAGAAAGTTCACCCAAAAACATTCAGTACTTC; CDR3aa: CASSPLRLAGESSPKNIQYF
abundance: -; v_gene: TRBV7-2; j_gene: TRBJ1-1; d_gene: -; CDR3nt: TGTGCCAGCAGCTTAGTTCCCGGGCGTGGGGCTTTCTTT; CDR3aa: CASSLVPGRGAFF
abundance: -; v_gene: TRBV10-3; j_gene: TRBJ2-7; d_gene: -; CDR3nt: TGTGCCACCGCCCCTTCAGCATTAGAGCAGTACTTC; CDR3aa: CATAPSALEQYF
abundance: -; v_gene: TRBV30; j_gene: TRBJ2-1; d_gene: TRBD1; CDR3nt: TGTGCCTGGAGTGTACGACAGGGGGTATACAATGAGCAGTTCTTC; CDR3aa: CAWSVRQGVYNEQFF
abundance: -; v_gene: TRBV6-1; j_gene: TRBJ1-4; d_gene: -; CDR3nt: TGTGCCAGCGCAAACGAAAAACTGTTTTTT; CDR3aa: CASANEKLFF
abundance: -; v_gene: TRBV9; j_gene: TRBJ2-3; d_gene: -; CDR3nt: TGTGCCAGCAGCGTAGGTAGCTTCAGCACAGATACGCAGTATTTT; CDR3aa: CASSVGSFSTDTQYF
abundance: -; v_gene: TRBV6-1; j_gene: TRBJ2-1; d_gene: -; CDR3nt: TGTGCCAGCAGTGAAGCGCCAGTGGCATATGAGCAGTTCTTC; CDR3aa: CASSEAPVAYEQFF
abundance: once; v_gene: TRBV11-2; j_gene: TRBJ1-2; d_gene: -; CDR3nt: TGTGCCAGCAGCTCCCCTCGGGGGAGGGCCGGTATGAGAGGCTACACCTTC; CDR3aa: CASSSPRGRAGMRGYTF
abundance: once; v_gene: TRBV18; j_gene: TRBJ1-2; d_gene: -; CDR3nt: TGTGCCAGCTCACCACGGGACGGCCCCATTGGCTACACCTTC; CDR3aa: CASSPRDGPIGYTF
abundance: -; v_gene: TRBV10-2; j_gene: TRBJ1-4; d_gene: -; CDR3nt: TGCGCCACCAGGGGATGGGGTGTCGAGCCGACTAATGAAAAACTGTTTTTT; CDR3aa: CATRGWGVEPTNEKLFF
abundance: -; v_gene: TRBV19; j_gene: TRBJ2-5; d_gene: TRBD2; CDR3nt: TGTGCCAGTAGTATAACGGGGGGAGGCCAAGAGACCCAGTACTTC; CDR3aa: CASSITGGGQETQYF
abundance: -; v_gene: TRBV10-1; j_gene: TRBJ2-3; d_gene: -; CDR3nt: TGCGCCAGCAGTGAGCAACCACAGGGAGCACGGAGCACAGATACGCAGTATTTT; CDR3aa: CASSEQPQGARSTDTQYF
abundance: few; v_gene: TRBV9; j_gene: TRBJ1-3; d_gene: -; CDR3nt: TGTGCCAGCAGCGTAGGAGGTGTGGCTGGAAACACCATATATTTT; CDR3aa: CASSVGGVAGNTIYF
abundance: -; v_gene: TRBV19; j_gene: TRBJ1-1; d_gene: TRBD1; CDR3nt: TGTGCCAGTGCACAGGGGGGGACTGAAGCTTTCTTT; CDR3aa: CASAQGGTEAFF
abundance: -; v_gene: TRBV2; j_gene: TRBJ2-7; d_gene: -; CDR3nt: TGTGCCTCCAGCCGGAACCCCCTACACTACGAGCAGTACTTC; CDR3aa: CASSRNPLHYEQYF
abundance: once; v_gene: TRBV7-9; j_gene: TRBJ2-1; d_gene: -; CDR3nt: TGTGCCAGCAGCCCAACGCCCGGTTTCTACAATGAGCAGTTCTTC; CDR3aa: CASSPTPGFYNEQFF
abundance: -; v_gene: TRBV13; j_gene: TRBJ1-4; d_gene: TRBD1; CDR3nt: TGTGCCAGCAGCCTAAGGACAGGAGCTAATGAAAAACTGTTTTTT; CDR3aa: CASSLRTGANEKLFF
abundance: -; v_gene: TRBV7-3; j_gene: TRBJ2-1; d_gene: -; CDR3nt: TGTGCCAGCAGCTCCCGGACTACAACGGAGCAGTTCTTC; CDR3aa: CASSSRTTTEQFF
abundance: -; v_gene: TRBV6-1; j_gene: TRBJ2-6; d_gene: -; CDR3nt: TGTGCCAGCAGTGTAAGAACATCTGGGGCCAACGTCCTGACTTTC; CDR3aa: CASSVRTSGANVLTF
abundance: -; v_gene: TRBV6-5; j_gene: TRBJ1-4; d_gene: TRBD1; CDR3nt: TGTGCCAGCAGTTTGGACAGGGGCCTTGGGAAACTGTTTTTT; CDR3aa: CASSLDRGLGKLFF
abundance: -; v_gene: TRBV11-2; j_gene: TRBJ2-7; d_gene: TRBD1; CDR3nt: TGTGCCAGCAGCTTGGGACAGGGTTTTCCCTACGAGCAGTACTTC; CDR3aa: CASSLGQGFPYEQYF
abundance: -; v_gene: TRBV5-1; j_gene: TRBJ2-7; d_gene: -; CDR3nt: TGCGCCAGCAGCTTGGCCGGGGATCTTGAAACCTACGAGCAGTACTTC; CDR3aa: CASSLAGDLETYEQYF
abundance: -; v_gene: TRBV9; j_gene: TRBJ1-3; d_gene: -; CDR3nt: TGTGCCAGCAGCGCAGACTGGACGGCTGGAAACACCATATATTTT; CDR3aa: CASSADWTAGNTIYF
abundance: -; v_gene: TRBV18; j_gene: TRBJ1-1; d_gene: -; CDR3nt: TGTGCCAGCTCACCAGGCAGGGAGAACACTGAAGCTTTCTTT; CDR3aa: CASSPGRENTEAFF
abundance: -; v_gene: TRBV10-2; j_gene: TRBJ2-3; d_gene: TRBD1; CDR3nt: TGCGCCAGCAGTGAGTGGGGGACAGGGAAAACAGATACGCAGTATTTT; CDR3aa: CASSEWGTGKTDTQYF
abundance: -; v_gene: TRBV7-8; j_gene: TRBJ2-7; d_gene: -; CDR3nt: TGTGCCAGCAGCGCCTTCTCCTACGAGCAGTACTTC; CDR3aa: CASSAFSYEQYF
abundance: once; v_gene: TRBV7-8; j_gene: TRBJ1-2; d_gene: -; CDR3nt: TGTGCCAGCACAGAGGGGGTTACGGACTATGGCTACACCTTC; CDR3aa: CASTEGVTDYGYTF